One sample yielded the 8 T cell receptor beta chains listed below, sequenced in a study of shared clonotypes between healthy human individuals (dated by TCRdb to the early 2020s). The library came from the immunoSEQ multiplex PCR assay. This is the immuneACCESS table as TCRdb keeps it, with only in-frame sequences that have V and J called. A part of the clones is gone; compared with another copy, unresolved V genes explain less than half, and the rest is unexplained. The sample yields a few million clones; roughly 93% were counted once. 0.35% to 0.5% of the sample is in the top ten clones. Material: naive CD4+ T cells from PBMCs. Per the publication, the cell subset or site label means: CD45RA+ positively selected. Every receptor here comes from a young man in good health. Some clones in this sample may be carry-over from other donors' samples.

In this sample, this clone turned up a few times. The chain combines TRBV11-1 with TRBJ1-2; a weak D match, TRBD1 (6 bases). The CDR3 is 13 amino acids. Germline V gene sequence: CDR1 SGHAT, CDR2 FQDESV (reference sequence). V shed 3 bases and J shed 4 bases, with 9 bases lying between them. In DNA, the CDR3 is TGTGCCAGCAGCTTGGGACAAAGCTATGGCTACACCTTC. As protein: CASSLGQSYGYTF.

The chain carries TRBV5-8 and TRBJ2-7, with TRBD2 identical over 7 bases. Germline V CDR1 and CDR2: SGHTS, YDEGEE. Trimming removed 4 bases from V and 3 bases from J; junction bases left unmatched: 10. The CDR3 extends over 15 amino acids. The DNA for the CDR3 is TGTGCCAGCAGCCGATTGGCCCGCGGGAGCTACGAGCAGTACTTC. Its protein product is CASSRLARGSYEQYF.

The chain has TRBV11-1 and TRBJ2-7; tentatively, D is TRBD2 (7 bases). Germline values: CDR1 SGHAT, CDR2 FQDESV (reference sequence). The CDR3 is 17 residues long. V was pared by 5 bases and J by 2 bases, with 22 bases between. The CDR3 here is CASSPRGGGRSTYEQYF. CDR3 nucleotide sequence: TGTGCCAGCAGCCCAAGGGGGGGAGGTAGGTCAACCTACGAGCAGTACTTC.

This sequence joins TRBV14 and TRBJ1-2; the D gene is possibly TRBD1 (5 bases). Germline V gene lookup returns CDR1 SGHDN and CDR2 FVKESK. The CDR3 runs to 15 residues. The V end lost 1 base, the J end lost 0 bases, and 9 bases lay between the germline ends. The CDR3 DNA reads TGTGCCAGCAGCCAAGTGGTAGGGGCTAACTATGGCTACACCTTC. Translating it yields CASSQVVGANYGYTF.

The chain joins TRBV15 to TRBJ2-7; the D gene is possibly TRBD1 (6 bases). Trimming pared 1 base from V and 3 bases from J, leaving 13 bases between. From germline, CDR1 is LNHNV and CDR2 YYDKDF (reference sequence). This CDR3 has 15 amino acids. CDR3 in amino acids: CATSRGGTPVYEQYF. The CDR3 bases are TGTGCCACCAGCAGAGGAGGGACACCAGTCTACGAGCAGTACTTC.

This clone occurred a few times. The CDR3, as DNA: TGTGCCAGTAGTCCGACAGTTACCGCTCAGCCCCAGCATTTT. Translated, it gives CASSPTVTAQPQHF. This chain links TRBV19 with TRBJ1-5, with D possibly matching TRBD1 (5 bases). Germline V gene sequence: CDR1 LNHDA, CDR2 SQIVND (reference sequence). Deletions cut 5 bases from V and 6 bases from J, with 14 bases between. CDR3 size: 14 residues. The whole variable domain, filled in from reference TRBV19 and TRBJ1-5, reads DGGITQSPKYLFRKEGQNVTLSCEQNLNHDAMYWYRQDPGQGLRLIYYSQIVNDFQKGDIAEGYSVSREKKESFPLTVTSAQKNPTAFYLCASSPTVTAQPQHFGDGTRLSIL.

This chain joins TRBV5-4 and TRBJ1-2; D perhaps matches TRBD1 (5 bases). Germline V gene lookup returns CDR1 SGHNT and CDR2 YYREEE (reference sequence). The CDR3 sequence is 15 residues long. Deletions cut 4 bases from V and 2 bases from J, with 15 bases between. The CDR3 here is CASSPYRTANYGYTF. The CDR3 DNA reads as TGTGCCAGCAGCCCCTACAGGACGGCAAACTATGGCTACACCTTC.

The chain recombines TRBV28 with TRBJ2-2, with D perhaps matching TRBD1 (5 bases). V lost 1 base to trimming and J lost 1 base, with 10 bases between them. Germline V gene lookup returns CDR1 MDHEN and CDR2 SYDVKM. CDR3 length equals 16 residues. The CDR3 DNA follows: TGTGCCAGCAGTTTATTACAGGCCGTGAACACCGGGGAGCTGTTTTTT. It specifies CASSLLQAVNTGELFF.